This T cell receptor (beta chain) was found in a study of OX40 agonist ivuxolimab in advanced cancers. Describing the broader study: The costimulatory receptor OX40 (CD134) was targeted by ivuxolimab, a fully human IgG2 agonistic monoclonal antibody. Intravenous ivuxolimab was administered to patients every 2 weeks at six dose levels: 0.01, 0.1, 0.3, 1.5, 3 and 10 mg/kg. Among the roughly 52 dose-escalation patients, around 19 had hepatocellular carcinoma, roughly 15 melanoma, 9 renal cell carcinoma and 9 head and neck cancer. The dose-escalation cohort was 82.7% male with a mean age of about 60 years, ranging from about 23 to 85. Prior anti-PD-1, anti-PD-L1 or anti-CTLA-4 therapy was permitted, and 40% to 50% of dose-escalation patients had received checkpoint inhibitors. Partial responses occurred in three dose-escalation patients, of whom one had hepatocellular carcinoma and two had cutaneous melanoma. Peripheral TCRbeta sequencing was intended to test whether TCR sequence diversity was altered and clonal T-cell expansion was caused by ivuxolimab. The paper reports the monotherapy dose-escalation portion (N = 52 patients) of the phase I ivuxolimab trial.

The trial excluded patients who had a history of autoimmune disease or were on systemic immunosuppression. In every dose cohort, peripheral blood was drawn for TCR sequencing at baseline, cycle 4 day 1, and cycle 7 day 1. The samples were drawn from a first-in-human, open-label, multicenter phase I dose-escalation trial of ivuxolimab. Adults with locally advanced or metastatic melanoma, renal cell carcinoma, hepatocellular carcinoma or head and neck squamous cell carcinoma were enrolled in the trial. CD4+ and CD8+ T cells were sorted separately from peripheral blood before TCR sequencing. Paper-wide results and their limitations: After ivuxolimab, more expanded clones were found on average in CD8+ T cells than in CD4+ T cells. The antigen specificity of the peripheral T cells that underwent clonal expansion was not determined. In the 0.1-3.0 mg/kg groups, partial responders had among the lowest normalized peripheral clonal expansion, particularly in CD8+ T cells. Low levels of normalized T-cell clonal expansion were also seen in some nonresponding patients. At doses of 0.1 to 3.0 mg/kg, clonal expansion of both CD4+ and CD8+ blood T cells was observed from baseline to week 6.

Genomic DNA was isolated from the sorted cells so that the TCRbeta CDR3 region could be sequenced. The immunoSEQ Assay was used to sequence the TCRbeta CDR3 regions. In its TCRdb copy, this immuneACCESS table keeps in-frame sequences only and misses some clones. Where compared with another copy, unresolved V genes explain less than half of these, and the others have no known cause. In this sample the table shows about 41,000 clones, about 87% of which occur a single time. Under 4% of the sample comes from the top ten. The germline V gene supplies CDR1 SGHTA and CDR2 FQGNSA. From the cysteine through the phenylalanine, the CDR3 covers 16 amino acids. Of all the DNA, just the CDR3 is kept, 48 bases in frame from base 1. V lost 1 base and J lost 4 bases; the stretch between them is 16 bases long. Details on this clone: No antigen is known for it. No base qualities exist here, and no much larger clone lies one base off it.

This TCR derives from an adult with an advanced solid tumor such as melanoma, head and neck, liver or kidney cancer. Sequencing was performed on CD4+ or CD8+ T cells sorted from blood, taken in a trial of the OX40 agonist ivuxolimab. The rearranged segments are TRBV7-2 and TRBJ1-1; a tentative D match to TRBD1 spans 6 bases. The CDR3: CASSLGIWAGATEAFF. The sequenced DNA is TGTGCCAGCAGCTTAGGTATTTGGGCAGGGGCCACTGAAGCTTTCTTT.